The 5 T cell receptor beta chains below come from one sample, sequenced in a study of CD8+ T cells in alopecia areata. Following extraction, RNA underwent reverse transcription to cDNA, which served as the sequencing template. Clones were read by immunoSEQ multiplex PCR, and TCRdb kept only the in-frame ones, dropping some. The data show more than 95,000 clones, 50% to 75% seen once. Indicated treatment: oral pan-JAK inhibitor, 5-10 mg twice daily. Sequencing used CD8+ T cells sorted from blood, obtained at week 4, from a patient treated with tofacitinib. These receptor sequences come from a human donor with alopecia areata.

The gene calls are TRBV27 and TRBJ2-3; D not certain. CDR3 length: 13 amino acids. Germline lookup yields CDR1 MNHEY and CDR2 SMNVEV (reference sequence). V lost 3 bases and J lost 4, with 8 bases in between. This chain's CDR3 is CASSLADPDTQYF. The CDR3 bases are TGTGCCAGCAGTTTGGCGGATCCAGATACGCAGTATTTT.

This clone appeared a few times. The CDR3 region is CASSQESVSSYEQYF. The CDR3 bases are TGTGCCAGCAGCCAAGAATCAGTGAGCTCCTACGAGCAGTACTTC. The chain recombines TRBV14 with TRBJ2-7; D gene unclear. CDR3 length: 15 amino acids. The germline CDR1 and CDR2 sequences are SGHDN and FVKESK. V was shortened by 0 bases and J by 0 bases, with 9 bases between the two germline ends.

This clone appeared a few times. The rearrangement links TRBV10-3 to TRBJ2-7; possible D gene TRBD2, 5 bases. The germline gives CDR1 ENHRY, CDR2 SYGVKD. Trimming removed 2 bases from V and 0 bases from J, with 11 bases in between. The CDR3 sequence is 15 residues long. Written as DNA, the CDR3 is TGTGCCATCAGTGAGGACGTGGGGAGCTCCTACGAGCAGTACTTC. Encoded protein: CAISEDVGSSYEQYF.

The rearrangement uses TRBV30 and TRBJ2-7; D is possibly TRBD1 or TRBD2 (5 bases each). CDR1 and CDR2 (germline): GTSNPN, SVGIG (reference sequence). The CDR3 consists of 13 residues. V was pared by 5 bases and J by 0 bases, with 11 bases between. The CDR3 DNA is TGTGCCTGGCAGAGGGGAGACTCCTACGAGCAGTACTTC. It is translated as CAWQRGDSYEQYF.

This clone came up once. V gene TRBV2 combines with J gene TRBJ2-5; D is tentatively TRBD1 or TRBD2 (5 bases each). Germline CDR1 is SNHLY and CDR2 is FYNNEI. V lost 2 bases to trimming and J lost 5 bases, with 24 bases between them. This CDR3 spans 18 amino acids. The CDR3 DNA reads as TGTGCCAGCAGTGAATGGATGTCGGAAGGGACGGCGTCGGAGACCCAGTACTTC. It specifies CASSEWMSEGTASETQYF.